Listed here are 12 T cell receptor beta chains from one sample, sequenced in a study of T cells of healthy individuals (dated by TCRdb to between 2018 and 2020). The library was built by means of 5' RACE. Sequencing instrument: Illumina MiSeq. TCRdb trimmed the raw reads at Q25, called clones with MiXCR and kept productive beta chains. For every CDR3 protein sequence, its rows merge into one entry that carries the most common genes and DNA. This sample has nearly 100,000 distinct CDR3 sequences in its table, and 17% of those were observed once. 6% to 8% of the sample is held by the ten biggest clonotypes. Receptors were obtained from a human donor in good health.

The table lists this clonotype with many counts. V gene TRBV28 combines with J gene TRBJ2-6, with D possibly TRBD1 on 6 matching bases. The germline V and J ends were trimmed by 10 bases and 3 bases, with 13 bases remaining between them. The V gene's germline CDR1 is MDHEN and CDR2 SYDVKM. This CDR3 is 14 amino acids long. CDR3 loop: CAIEQGLGANVLTF. The CDR3 DNA reads as TGTGCCATTGAACAGGGCCTTGGGGCCAACGTCCTGACTTTC.

In its sample, this clonotype was seen a few times. The chain combines TRBV20-1 with TRBJ2-2; 8 nucleotides agree with TRBD2. The trim removed 0 bases at V and 3 bases at J, leaving 9 bases unmatched. This CDR3 contains 17 residues. CDR1 DFQATT and CDR2 SNEGSKA come from the germline V gene (reference sequence). CDR3 in DNA: TGCAGTGCTAGAGAGGGAGGTGCGGGGGGCGACACCGGGGAGCTGTTTTTT. It encodes CSAREGGAGGDTGELFF.

The genes are TRBV6-2 or TRBV6-3 and TRBJ2-7; 8 bases fit TRBD1. Germline V lookup: CDR1 MNHEY, CDR2 SVGEGT. V was clipped by 1 base and J by 2 bases; unmatched bases: 10. The CDR3 is 17 amino acids. DNA of the CDR3: TGTGCCAGCAGTTACTTGGCAGGGGGCGAAAAGCCCTACGAGCAGTACTTC. Its translation: CASSYLAGGEKPYEQYF.

This clonotype was seen a handful of times. V usage is TRBV12-3 or TRBV12-4 and J usage is TRBJ1-5, with 7 bases fitting TRBD1. The V segment lost 4 bases and the J segment 3 bases; nucleotides outside the gene matches: 3. The CDR3 loop spans 14 amino acids. The CDR3 nucleotides read TGTGCCAGCAGTTCGACAGGGTTCAATCAGCCCCAGCATTTT. Translating gives CASSSTGFNQPQHF.

This rearrangement joins TRBV10-3 to TRBJ2-4; 7 bases are a match to TRBD2. The CDR3 consists of 11 residues. Germline V CDR1 and CDR2: ENHRY, SYGVKD. Losses at the gene ends were 8 bases for V and 7 bases for J; bases not matched to a gene: 2. The CDR3 reads CAIGGGNIQYF. As DNA, the CDR3 is TGTGCCATCGGGGGGGGGAACATTCAGTACTTC.

This clonotype occurred many times. The V gene is TRBV19, the J gene TRBJ2-2; D might be TRBD2 (5 bases). CDR3 length: 20 residues. Trimming took 5 bases from V and 0 from J, leaving 25 bases between them. Germline V lookup: CDR1 LNHDA, CDR2 SQIVND (reference sequence). In nucleotides, the CDR3 is TGTGCCAGTAGTCCCAGAAGCTCCGGGGTAGGAGGACCGAACACCGGGGAGCTGTTTTTT. Its translation: CASSPRSSGVGGPNTGELFF.

This clonotype was recorded many times. V is TRBV12-3 or TRBV12-4 and J is TRBJ2-1, with D possibly being TRBD1 (5 bases). There are 15 residues in the CDR3. V gave up 7 bases and J gave up 10 bases, with 23 bases separating them. This chain's CDR3 is CASILGATPVGEQFF. DNA of the CDR3: TGTGCCAGCATCCTAGGGGCCACACCGGTTGGCGAGCAGTTCTTC.

This clonotype was counted many times. This rearrangement joins TRBV15 to TRBJ1-2; D not certain. The V gene lost 0 bases and the J gene lost 2 bases, with 7 bases spanning the gap. CDR1 is LNHNV, CDR2 YYDKDF, per germline (reference sequence). CDR3 length equals 14 residues. The CDR3 sequence: CATSREGGNYGYTF. CDR3 DNA sequence: TGTGCCACCAGCAGAGAGGGAGGGAACTATGGCTACACCTTC.

This clonotype turned up a few times. The rearrangement links TRBV5-1 to TRBJ2-5; 12 bases line up with TRBD2. This CDR3 is 15 amino acids long. The germline CDR1 and CDR2 sequences are SGHRS and YFSETQ. The V segment lost 5 bases and the J segment 2 bases; nucleotides outside the gene matches: 4. The CDR3 spells CASSFGTSGQETQYF. The CDR3 DNA sequence: TGCGCCAGCAGTTTCGGGACTAGCGGGCAAGAGACCCAGTACTTC.

This clonotype was counted between two and nine times. The chain couples TRBV6-5 to TRBJ2-7, with D tentatively TRBD1 (5 bases). Germline CDR1 is MNHEY and CDR2 is SVGAGI. Trimming cost V 4 bases and J 5 bases, with 15 bases left between them. The CDR3 spans 14 residues. CDR3 residues: CASSSVGVGDEQYF. CDR3 DNA sequence: TGTGCCAGCAGTTCCGTAGGGGTAGGGGACGAGCAGTACTTC.

This clonotype was picked up many times. The V call is TRBV3-1, the J call TRBJ1-5; perhaps TRBD1 as D (6 bases). V gave up 0 bases and J gave up 4 bases, with 13 bases separating them. The V gene's germline CDR1 is LGHDT and CDR2 YNNKEL (reference sequence). There are 16 residues in the CDR3. CDR3 DNA: TGTGCCAGCAGCCAAGATTACAGGGTCGGAAATCAGCCCCAGCATTTT. It yields the protein CASSQDYRVGNQPQHF.

This rearrangement joins TRBV29-1 to TRBJ2-5; 10 bases are a match to TRBD1. CDR1 is SQVTM and CDR2 is ANQGSEA in the germline V gene. With V trimmed by 6 bases and J by 3 bases, 7 bases remained unmatched. This CDR3 is 14 amino acids long. DNA of the CDR3: TGCAGCGTCCTCGGAGGGACAGGGGAAGAGACCCAGTACTTC. This translates into CSVLGGTGEETQYF.